The 11 T cell receptor beta chains presented below share a single source sample, sequenced in a study of shared clonotypes between healthy human individuals. Measured with immunoSEQ multiplex PCR; TCRdb has only the in-frame clones, and not every one. This sample yields 550,000 to 800,000 clones, of which 74% are seen a single time; over 1.5% belongs to the top ten. Sequencing was done on a sample of memory CD4+ T cells sorted from blood. Specified subset: CD45RA-negative fraction. The origin of the receptors is a woman aged 25 to 45 in good health.

The genes are TRBV5-1 and TRBJ2-3; D gene uncertain. Germline V gene lookup returns CDR1 SGHRS and CDR2 YFSETQ. V was cut by 4 bases and J by 4 bases, with 16 bases left in between. The CDR3 has 15 residues. CDR3 in DNA: TGCGCCAGCAGCCAGAGCCCCGGCGGACCAGATACGCAGTATTTT. It codes for CASSQSPGGPDTQYF.

This clone was observed a handful of times. This CDR3 is also generated by other DNA sequences in the sample. The chain combines TRBV28 with TRBJ1-2; D is unclear. Germline V gene data show CDR1 as MDHEN and CDR2 as SYDVKM. CDR3 length: 14 residues. V lost 5 bases and J lost 2, with 12 bases in between. CDR3: CASSPPAGNYGYTF. The CDR3 DNA follows: TGTGCCAGCAGTCCCCCCGCAGGAAACTATGGCTACACCTTC.

With regard to this clone: Other DNA sequences in this specimen translate into the identical CDR3. The chain is built from TRBV30 and TRBJ1-5; 7 nucleotides line up with TRBD1. With V trimmed by 0 bases and J by 6 bases, 2 bases remained unmatched. There are 13 residues in the CDR3. Germline V gives CDR1 GTSNPN, CDR2 SVGIG (reference sequence). CDR3 loop: CAWSVQGGQPQHF. The DNA of the CDR3 is TGTGCCTGGAGTGTTCAGGGGGGTCAGCCCCAGCATTTT.

The J gene is TRBJ2-5, the V gene TRBV28, with D uncertain. Trimming pared 6 bases from V and 5 bases from J, leaving 13 bases between. This CDR3 has 13 residues. Germline-derived CDR1 and CDR2 are MDHEN and SYDVKM. The CDR3 is CASSKVLGETQYF. CDR3 DNA: TGTGCCAGCAGCAAGGTGTTAGGGGAGACCCAGTACTTC.

The CDR3 sequence: CASTQGQHYEQYF. The CDR3 bases are TGTGCCAGCACCCAGGGTCAACACTACGAGCAGTACTTC. The V call is TRBV6-6, the J call TRBJ2-7, with D maybe TRBD1 (5 bases). This CDR3 region has 13 residues. V lost 7 bases, J lost 3 bases, and 13 bases lay in between. The germline gives CDR1 MNHNY, CDR2 SVGAGI (reference sequence).

The genes are TRBV28 and TRBJ1-4, with D possibly TRBD1 on 6 matching bases. The CDR3 has 15 amino acids. Germline V CDR1 and CDR2: MDHEN, SYDVKM. Deletions cut 3 bases from V and 0 bases from J, with 8 bases between. The CDR3 sequence: CASSLPGATNEKLFF. The CDR3 DNA reads TGTGCCAGCAGTTTGCCAGGGGCAACTAATGAAAAACTGTTTTTT.

The V and J genes are TRBV10-2 and TRBJ2-7, with a tentative D call TRBD2 (5 bases). Trimming removed 6 bases at V and 0 bases at J, with 15 bases between. The CDR3 runs to 15 residues. CDR1 and CDR2 (germline): WSHSY, SAAADI. The CDR3 DNA reads TGCGCCAGCAGGGGAGTAGCTGTGGACTCCTACGAGCAGTACTTC. It codes for CASRGVAVDSYEQYF.

The gene calls are TRBV7-2 and TRBJ1-2; 10 nucleotides line up with TRBD1. Germline values: CDR1 SGHTA, CDR2 FQGNSA. The V segment lost 6 bases and the J segment 6 bases; nucleotides outside the gene matches: 13. This CDR3 is 16 amino acids long. This chain's CDR3 is CASSHRIGQGVHGYTF. For the CDR3, the DNA is TGTGCCAGCAGTCACCGGATCGGACAGGGGGTTCATGGCTACACCTTC.

The chain has TRBV5-6 and TRBJ2-5; perhaps TRBD2 as D (6 bases). Germline CDR1 is SGHDT and CDR2 is YYEEEE. V lost 4 bases, J lost 2 bases, and 12 bases lay in between. The CDR3 contains 14 residues. The CDR3 DNA sequence: TGTGCCAGCAGCCCGGTAGCGGTACAAGAGACCCAGTACTTC. This codes for CASSPVAVQETQYF.

CDR3 nucleotides: TGTGCCAGCGCGAGGAGCTGGTCCTACAATGAGCAGTTCTTC. Its translation is CASARSWSYNEQFF. The chain is built from TRBV11-1 and TRBJ2-1; D is unresolved. Deletions cut 8 bases from V and 1 base from J, with 12 bases between. The germline CDR1 and CDR2 sequences are SGHAT and FQDESV (reference sequence). The CDR3 has 14 amino acids. Together with reference TRBV11-1 and TRBJ2-1, the CDR3 gives the full variable domain: EAEVAQSPRYKITEKSQAVAFWCDPISGHATLYWYRQILGQGPELLVQFQDESVVDDSQLPKDRFSAERLKGVDSTLKIQPAELGDSAMYLCASARSWSYNEQFFGPGTRLTVL.

This clone showed up just a few times. The V gene is TRBV11-2, the J gene TRBJ2-1; perhaps TRBD2 as D (5 bases). The V end lost 1 base, the J end lost 5 bases, and 12 bases lay between the germline ends. This CDR3 is 15 amino acids long. Germline V lookup: CDR1 SGHAT, CDR2 FQNNGV. Here the CDR3 reads CASSLGSTGNNEQFF. The CDR3 DNA reads TGTGCCAGCAGCTTAGGTAGTACGGGAAACAATGAGCAGTTCTTC.